These T cell receptor beta chains were read from a single sample in a study of blood T cell repertoires in COVID-19. TCRdb's copy holds only in-frame clones and misses some; the assay was immunoSEQ multiplex PCR. The data hold more than 250,000 clones, with around 90% observed a single time. The sequenced material came from PBMCs or T cells enriched from blood (not recorded which). The receptors stem from a woman aged 25-40 years who had recovered from COVID-19. CDR3s include the opening cysteine and the closing phenylalanine or tryptophan. The D gene is left open where the match is weak. The listing skips clone size in some rows; elsewhere it reads once, few, many or a size class.

size	V	J	length	D	CDR3	DNA
NA	TRBV19	TRBJ1-2	16	NA	CASSMRQGGTNYGYTF	TGTGCCAGTAGTATGAGGCAGGGAGGAACTAACTATGGCTACACCTTC
NA	TRBV27	TRBJ1-2	14	NA	CASRKTLESYGYTF	TGTGCCAGCAGGAAAACCTTAGAGAGCTATGGCTACACCTTC
NA	TRBV5-1	TRBJ1-1	17	NA	CASRHSGVASLNTEAFF	TGCGCCAGCCGTCACAGCGGAGTAGCCAGTCTGAACACTGAAGCTTTCTTT
NA	TRBV18	TRBJ2-3	16	NA	CASSPFGSASTDTQYF	TGTGCCAGCTCACCATTCGGTAGCGCTAGCACAGATACGCAGTATTTT
NA	TRBV19	TRBJ2-1	17	TRBD2	CASSMARLAGGRNEQFF	TGTGCCAGTAGTATGGCCCGGCTAGCGGGGGGGAGGAATGAGCAGTTCTTC
NA	TRBV27	TRBJ1-1	13	NA	CASSSRVGTEAFF	TGTGCCAGCAGTTCCAGGGTCGGCACTGAAGCTTTCTTT
few	TRBV3-1/TRBV3-2	TRBJ2-7	14	NA	CASSQVAGLGEQYF	TGTGCCAGCAGCCAAGTGGCTGGACTCGGGGAGCAGTACTTC
NA	TRBV6-4	TRBJ1-2	14	TRBD1	CASSADQGARRYTF	TGTGCCAGCAGTGCCGACCAGGGGGCTAGGCGCTACACCTTC
NA	TRBV9	TRBJ1-2	15	TRBD1	CASSVAQGAGYGYTF	TGTGCCAGCAGCGTAGCTCAGGGGGCGGGCTATGGCTACACCTTC
NA	TRBV19	TRBJ1-1	16	TRBD1	CASRPGQGALSTEAFF	TGTGCCAGTAGGCCGGGACAGGGGGCCCTGTCAACTGAAGCTTTCTTT
NA	TRBV3-1/TRBV3-2	TRBJ2-1	14	TRBD2	CASSSRGAGNEQFF	TGTGCCAGCAGCTCGCGGGGGGCCGGGAATGAGCAGTTCTTC
NA	TRBV7-9	TRBJ1-2	17	TRBD1	CASSPPDRQGKGGGYTF	TGTGCCAGCAGCCCCCCGGACAGGCAGGGGAAAGGGGGTGGCTACACCTTC
once	TRBV30	TRBJ1-1	15	TRBD1	CAWAPSRGLDTEAFF	TGTGCCTGGGCGCCCTCCAGGGGGTTGGACACTGAAGCTTTCTTT
NA	TRBV3-1/TRBV3-2	TRBJ2-5	14	NA	CASSHPGGQETQYF	TGTGCCAGCAGCCACCCAGGGGGGCAAGAGACCCAGTACTTC
once	TRBV19	TRBJ1-1	17	TRBD1	CASSIRRGLPLNTEAFF	TGTGCCAGTAGTATTCGTAGGGGGCTCCCCTTGAACACTGAAGCTTTCTTT
NA	TRBV19	TRBJ1-2	11	NA	CASSLSFGYTF	TGTGCCAGTAGTTTATCTTTCGGCTACACCTTC
NA	TRBV30	TRBJ1-2	13	TRBD1	CAWRPGTGVGYTF	TGTGCCTGGAGGCCCGGGACAGGGGTCGGCTACACCTTC
once	TRBV7-6	TRBJ2-7	16	TRBD1	CASSPSGTGAGYEQYF	TGTGCCAGCAGCCCCTCCGGGACAGGGGCAGGCTACGAGCAGTACTTC
NA	TRBV7-9	TRBJ1-4	17	TRBD1	CASSSGTGAVNGEKLFF	TGTGCCAGCAGCTCCGGGACAGGGGCCGTAAATGGGGAAAAACTGTTTTTT
NA	TRBV7-9	TRBJ1-2	13	NA	CASSSAANYGYTF	TGTGCCAGCAGCTCCGCGGCTAACTATGGCTACACCTTC
NA	TRBV25-1	TRBJ2-3	12	NA	CASRGRGDTQYF	TGTGCCAGCCGGGGGCGGGGGGATACGCAGTATTTT
NA	TRBV5-1	TRBJ1-5	14	NA	CASSEGQKNQPQHF	TGCGCCAGCAGCGAAGGACAGAAAAATCAGCCCCAGCATTTT
NA	TRBV30	TRBJ2-3	14	TRBD2	CAWAGRGPPDTQYF	TGTGCCTGGGCCGGGAGGGGCCCGCCAGATACGCAGTATTTT
NA	TRBV5-1	TRBJ2-1	16	NA	CASSFNVPSSYDEQFF	TGCGCCAGCAGCTTCAACGTCCCGTCTAGCTACGATGAGCAGTTCTTC
few	TRBV18	TRBJ1-1	13	NA	CASSPQGYTEAFF	TGTGCCAGCTCACCGCAGGGCTACACTGAAGCTTTCTTT
NA	TRBV10-2	TRBJ2-7	11	NA	CASSGRGEQYF	TGCGCCAGCAGTGGGAGGGGCGAGCAGTACTTC
NA	TRBV5-1	TRBJ1-2	14	NA	CASSLEPGPNGYTF	TGCGCCAGCAGCTTGGAGCCCGGTCCGAATGGCTACACCTTC
once	TRBV7-9	TRBJ1-6	15	NA	CASSLAGGGDSPLHF	TGTGCCAGCAGCTTAGCTGGGGGGGGAGATTCACCCCTCCACTTT
few	TRBV10-3	TRBJ1-3	14	NA	CAISPAGAGNTIYF	TGTGCCATCAGCCCCGCGGGTGCTGGAAACACCATATATTTT
NA	TRBV6-1	TRBJ2-1	15	TRBD2	CASSERASGGASQFF	TGTGCCAGCAGTGAACGGGCTAGCGGGGGGGCCTCCCAGTTCTTC
NA	TRBV25-1	TRBJ1-6	15	NA	CASRRGGRDNSPLHF	TGTGCCAGCAGGCGGGGCGGGCGGGATAATTCACCCCTCCACTTT
many	TRBV3-1/TRBV3-2	TRBJ1-1	14	NA	CASSQVEGTTEAFF	TGTGCCAGCAGCCAAGTGGAGGGAACGACTGAAGCTTTCTTT
NA	TRBV3-1/TRBV3-2	TRBJ2-1	19	TRBD2	CASSQRSSGGIDSYNEQFF	TGTGCCAGCAGCCAACGTTCCAGCGGGGGGATCGACTCCTACAATGAGCAGTTCTTC
few	TRBV7-6	TRBJ1-2	16	NA	CASSLVAGVLDYGYTF	TGTGCCAGCAGCTTAGTAGCGGGAGTACTTGACTATGGCTACACCTTC
NA	TRBV2	TRBJ1-1	14	TRBD1	CASRIQGASTEAFF	TGTGCCAGCAGGATACAGGGGGCTAGCACTGAAGCTTTCTTT
NA	TRBV21-1	TRBJ1-1	16	NA	CASSKESGTGGTEAFF	TGTGCCAGCAGCAAAGAATCCGGGACAGGAGGGACTGAAGCTTTCTTT
NA	TRBV4-1	TRBJ2-5	16	TRBD1	CASSQDRTGGWETQYF	TGCGCCAGCAGCCAAGATAGGACAGGGGGCTGGGAGACCCAGTACTTC
once	TRBV6-2/TRBV6-3	TRBJ1-2	14	NA	CASSYLDRAGGYTF	TGTGCCAGCAGTTACCTGGACAGAGCCGGTGGCTACACCTTC
NA	TRBV7-3	TRBJ2-5	14	NA	CASSPGTHGETQYF	TGTGCCAGCAGCCCCGGGACACACGGGGAGACCCAGTACTTC
NA	TRBV7-2	TRBJ1-2	13	TRBD1	CASGQGVDYGYTF	TGTGCCAGCGGACAGGGAGTCGACTATGGCTACACCTTC
NA	TRBV5-6	TRBJ1-1	13	NA	CASSFIGGTEAFF	TGTGCCAGCAGCTTTATAGGCGGGACTGAAGCTTTCTTT
once	TRBV9	TRBJ2-1	14	TRBD2	CASSPSGGANEQFF	TGTGCCAGCAGTCCGAGCGGGGGGGCCAATGAGCAGTTCTTC
once	TRBV24-1	TRBJ2-1	17	TRBD1	CATSDFRTGSSYNEQFF	TGTGCCACCAGTGATTTCCGGACAGGAAGCTCCTACAATGAGCAGTTCTTC
NA	TRBV2	TRBJ1-4	16	TRBD1	CASSVFAGTGTEKLFF	TGTGCCAGCAGTGTCTTCGCGGGGACAGGGACTGAAAAACTGTTTTTT
NA	TRBV7-3	TRBJ1-2	15	TRBD1	CASSVTGGPNYGYTF	TGTGCCAGCAGCGTAACAGGGGGACCGAATTATGGCTACACCTTC
NA	TRBV11-2	TRBJ1-1	12	NA	CASSPWTAEAFF	TGTGCCAGCAGCCCCTGGACAGCTGAAGCTTTCTTT
NA	TRBV5-1	TRBJ1-6	16	TRBD1	CASSEGQGPYNSPLHF	TGCGCCAGCAGCGAGGGACAGGGGCCCTATAATTCACCCCTCCACTTT
NA	TRBV11-2	TRBJ2-4	15	TRBD1	CASSFDNTGAAARYF	TGTGCCAGCAGCTTCGACAATACAGGGGCGGCCGCAAGGTACTTC
NA	TRBV28	TRBJ1-1	13	NA	CASSPGLGTEAFF	TGTGCCAGCAGCCCAGGTCTTGGCACTGAAGCTTTCTTT
NA	TRBV25-1	TRBJ1-2	14	NA	CASSELEGRYGYTF	TGTGCCAGCAGTGAACTAGAGGGAAGATATGGCTACACCTTC
NA	TRBV6-5	TRBJ2-3	16	TRBD1	CASSYSGQGLTDTQYF	TGTGCCAGCAGTTACTCGGGACAGGGCCTCACAGATACGCAGTATTTT
NA	TRBV5-1	TRBJ1-5	15	NA	CASSLFGRDNQPQHF	TGCGCCAGCAGCTTGTTCGGCAGGGACAATCAGCCCCAGCATTTT
once	TRBV30	TRBJ1-4	14	TRBD1	CAWALQGAGEKLFF	TGTGCCTGGGCCTTACAGGGGGCTGGTGAAAAACTGTTTTTT